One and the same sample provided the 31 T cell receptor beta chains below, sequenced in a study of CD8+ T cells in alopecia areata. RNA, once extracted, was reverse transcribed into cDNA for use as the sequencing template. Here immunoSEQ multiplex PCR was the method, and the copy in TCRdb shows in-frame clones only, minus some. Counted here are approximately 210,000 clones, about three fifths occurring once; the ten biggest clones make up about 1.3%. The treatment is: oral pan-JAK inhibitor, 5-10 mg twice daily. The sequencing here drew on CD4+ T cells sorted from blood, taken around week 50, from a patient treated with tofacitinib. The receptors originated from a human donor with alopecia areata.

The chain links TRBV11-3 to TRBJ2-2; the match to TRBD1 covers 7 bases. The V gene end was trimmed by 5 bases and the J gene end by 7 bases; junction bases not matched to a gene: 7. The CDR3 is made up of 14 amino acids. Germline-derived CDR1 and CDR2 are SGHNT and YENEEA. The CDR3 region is CASSENRGHGELFF. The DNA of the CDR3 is TGTGCCAGCAGCGAGAACAGGGGTCACGGGGAGCTGTTTTTT.

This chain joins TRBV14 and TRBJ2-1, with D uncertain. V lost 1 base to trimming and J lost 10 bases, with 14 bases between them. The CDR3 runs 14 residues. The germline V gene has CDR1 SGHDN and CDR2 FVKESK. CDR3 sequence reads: CASSQAGWFGEQFF. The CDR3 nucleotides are TGTGCCAGCAGCCAAGCGGGTTGGTTTGGGGAGCAGTTCTTC. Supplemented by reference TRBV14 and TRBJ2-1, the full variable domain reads EAGVTQFPSHSVIEKGQTVTLRCDPISGHDNLYWYRRVMGKEIKFLLHFVKESKQDESGMPNNRFLAERTGGTYSTLKVQPAELEDSGVYFCASSQAGWFGEQFFGPGTRLTVL.

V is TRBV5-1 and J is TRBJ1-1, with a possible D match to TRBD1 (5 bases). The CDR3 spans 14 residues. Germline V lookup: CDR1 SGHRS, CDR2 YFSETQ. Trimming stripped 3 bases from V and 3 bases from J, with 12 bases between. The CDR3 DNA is TGCGCCAGCAGCTGGGGACGGAGTCACACTGAAGCTTTCTTT. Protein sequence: CASSWGRSHTEAFF.

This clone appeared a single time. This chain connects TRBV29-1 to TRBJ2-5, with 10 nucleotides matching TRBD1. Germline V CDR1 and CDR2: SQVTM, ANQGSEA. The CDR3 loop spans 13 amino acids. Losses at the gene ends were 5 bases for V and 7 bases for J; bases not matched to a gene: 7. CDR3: CSVQTGGDGTQYF. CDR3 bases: TGCAGCGTTCAGACAGGGGGCGATGGGACCCAGTACTTC.

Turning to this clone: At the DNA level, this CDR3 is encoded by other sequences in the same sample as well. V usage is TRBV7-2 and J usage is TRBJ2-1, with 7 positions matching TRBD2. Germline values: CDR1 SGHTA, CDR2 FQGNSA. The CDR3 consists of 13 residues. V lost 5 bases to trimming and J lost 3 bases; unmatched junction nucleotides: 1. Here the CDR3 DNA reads TGTGCCAGCAGCCCGGGGGGCTACAATGAGCAGTTCTTC. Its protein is CASSPGGYNEQFF. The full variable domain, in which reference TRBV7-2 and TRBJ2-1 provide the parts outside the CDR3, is GAGVSQSPSNKVTEKGKDVELRCDPISGHTALYWYRQSLGQGLEFLIYFQGNSAPDKSGLPSDRFSAERTGGSVSTLTIQRTQQEDSAVYLCASSPGGYNEQFFGPGTRLTVL.

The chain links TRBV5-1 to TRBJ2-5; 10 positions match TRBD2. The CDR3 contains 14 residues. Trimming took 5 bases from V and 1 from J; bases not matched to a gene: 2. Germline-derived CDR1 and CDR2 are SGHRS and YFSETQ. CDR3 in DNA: TGCGCCAGCAGGCTAGCGGGAGTCCAAGAGACCCAGTACTTC. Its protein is CASRLAGVQETQYF.

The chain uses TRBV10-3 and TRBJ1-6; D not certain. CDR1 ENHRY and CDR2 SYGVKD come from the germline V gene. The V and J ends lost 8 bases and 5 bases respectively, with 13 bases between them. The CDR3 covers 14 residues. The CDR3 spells CAIGKGGDNSPLHF. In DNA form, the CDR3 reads TGTGCCATCGGAAAGGGTGGGGATAATTCACCCCTCCACTTT.

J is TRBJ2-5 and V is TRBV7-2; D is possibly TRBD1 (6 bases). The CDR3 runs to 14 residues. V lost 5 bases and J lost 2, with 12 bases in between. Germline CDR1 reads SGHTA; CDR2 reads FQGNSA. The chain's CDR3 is CASSQPGQQETQYF. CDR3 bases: TGTGCCAGCAGCCAACCGGGACAACAAGAGACCCAGTACTTC. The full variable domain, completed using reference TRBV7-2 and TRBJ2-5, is GAGVSQSPSNKVTEKGKDVELRCDPISGHTALYWYRQSLGQGLEFLIYFQGNSAPDKSGLPSDRFSAERTGGSVSTLTIQRTQQEDSAVYLCASSQPGQQETQYFGPGTRLLVL.

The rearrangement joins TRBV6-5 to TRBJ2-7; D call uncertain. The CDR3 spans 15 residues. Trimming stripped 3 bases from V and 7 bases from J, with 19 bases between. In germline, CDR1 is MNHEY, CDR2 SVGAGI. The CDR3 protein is CASSYQLTAVGEQYF. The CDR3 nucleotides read TGTGCCAGCAGTTATCAGTTAACAGCCGTTGGGGAGCAGTACTTC.

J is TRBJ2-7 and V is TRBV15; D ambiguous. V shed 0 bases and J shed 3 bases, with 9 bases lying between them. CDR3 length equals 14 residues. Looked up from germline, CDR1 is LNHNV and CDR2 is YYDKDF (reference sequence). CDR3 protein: CATSREGLGYEQYF. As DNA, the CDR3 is TGTGCCACCAGCAGAGAGGGGTTAGGCTACGAGCAGTACTTC.

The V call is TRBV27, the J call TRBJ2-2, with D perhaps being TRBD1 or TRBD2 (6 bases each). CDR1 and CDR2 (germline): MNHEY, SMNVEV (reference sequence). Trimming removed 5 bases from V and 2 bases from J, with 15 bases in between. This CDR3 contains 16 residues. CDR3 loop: CASSPLVGGNTGELFF. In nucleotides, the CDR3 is TGTGCCAGCAGTCCCCTGGTGGGGGGCAACACCGGGGAGCTGTTTTTT.

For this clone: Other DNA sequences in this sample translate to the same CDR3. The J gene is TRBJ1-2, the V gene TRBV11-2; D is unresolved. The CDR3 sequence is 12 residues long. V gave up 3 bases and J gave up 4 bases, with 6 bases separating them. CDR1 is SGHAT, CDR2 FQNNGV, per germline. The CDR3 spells CASSLTGYGYTF. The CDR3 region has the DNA TGTGCCAGCAGCTTGACGGGCTATGGCTACACCTTC.

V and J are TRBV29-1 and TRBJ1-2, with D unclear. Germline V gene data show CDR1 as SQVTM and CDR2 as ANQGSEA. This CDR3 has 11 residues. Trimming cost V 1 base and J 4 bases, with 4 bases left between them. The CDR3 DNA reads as TGCAGCGTTGAAGCCTTCTATGGCTACACCTTC. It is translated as CSVEAFYGYTF. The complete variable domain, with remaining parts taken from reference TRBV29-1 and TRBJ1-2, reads SAVISQKPSRDICQRGTSLTIQCQVDSQVTMMFWYRQQPGQSLTLIATANQGSEATYESGFVIDKFPISRPNLTFSTLTVSNMSPEDSSIYLCSVEAFYGYTFGSGTRLTVV.

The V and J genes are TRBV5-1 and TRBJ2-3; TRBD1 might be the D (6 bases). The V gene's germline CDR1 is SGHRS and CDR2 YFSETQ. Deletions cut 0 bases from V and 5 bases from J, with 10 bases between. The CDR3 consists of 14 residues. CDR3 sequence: CASSLGQVLDTQYF. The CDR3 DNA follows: TGCGCCAGCAGCTTGGGACAGGTCCTAGATACGCAGTATTTT.

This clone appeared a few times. DNA for the CDR3: TGTGCCTGGAGTGTGGTGAACGGTGGCTACACCTTC. Translated, it gives CAWSVVNGGYTF. V is TRBV30 and J is TRBJ1-2; the D is unclear. The CDR3 length is 12 residues. CDR1 is GTSNPN, CDR2 SVGIG, per germline (reference sequence). The V end was cut by 0 bases, the J end by 7 bases, with 9 bases between.

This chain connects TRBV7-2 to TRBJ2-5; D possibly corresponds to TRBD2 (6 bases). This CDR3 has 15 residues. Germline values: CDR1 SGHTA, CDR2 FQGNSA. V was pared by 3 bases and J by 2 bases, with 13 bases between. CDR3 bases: TGTGCCAGCAGCTTGATGAACGGGGGACAAGAGACCCAGTACTTC. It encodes CASSLMNGGQETQYF.

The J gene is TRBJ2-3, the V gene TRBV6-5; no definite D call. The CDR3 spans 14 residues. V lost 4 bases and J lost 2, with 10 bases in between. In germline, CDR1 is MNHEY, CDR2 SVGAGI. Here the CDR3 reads CASSSIKLTDTQYF. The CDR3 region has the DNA TGTGCCAGCAGTTCTATTAAACTCACAGATACGCAGTATTTT.

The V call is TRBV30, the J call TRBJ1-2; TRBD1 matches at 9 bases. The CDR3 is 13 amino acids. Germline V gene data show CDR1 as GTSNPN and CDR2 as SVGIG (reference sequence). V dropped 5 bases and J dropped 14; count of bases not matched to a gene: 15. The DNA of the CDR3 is TGTGCCTGGGGCTTCTCACAGGGGGCGGGATGTACCTTC. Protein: CAWGFSQGAGCTF.

DNA for the CDR3: TGTGCCAGCAGTGAATTAGGAATGGGGACCGGGGAGCTGTTTTTT. Its protein product is CASSELGMGTGELFF. The gene calls are TRBV25-1 and TRBJ2-2; D call uncertain. CDR1 and CDR2 from the germline V gene are MGHDK and SYGVNS. The CDR3 runs 15 residues. V was shortened by 1 base and J by 5 bases, with 11 bases between the two germline ends.

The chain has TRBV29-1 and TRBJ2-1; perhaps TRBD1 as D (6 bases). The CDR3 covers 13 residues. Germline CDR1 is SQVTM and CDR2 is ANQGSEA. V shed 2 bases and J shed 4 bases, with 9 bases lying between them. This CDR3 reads CSVETGLYNEQFF. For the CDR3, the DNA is TGCAGCGTTGAAACAGGGTTGTACAATGAGCAGTTCTTC.

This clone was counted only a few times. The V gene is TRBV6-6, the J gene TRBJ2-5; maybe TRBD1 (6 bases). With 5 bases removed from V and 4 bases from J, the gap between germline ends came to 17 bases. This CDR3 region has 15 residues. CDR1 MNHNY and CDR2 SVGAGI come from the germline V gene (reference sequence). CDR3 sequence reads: CASSTQGQGRETQYF. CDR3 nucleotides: TGTGCCAGCAGTACCCAGGGGCAGGGGCGAGAGACCCAGTACTTC.

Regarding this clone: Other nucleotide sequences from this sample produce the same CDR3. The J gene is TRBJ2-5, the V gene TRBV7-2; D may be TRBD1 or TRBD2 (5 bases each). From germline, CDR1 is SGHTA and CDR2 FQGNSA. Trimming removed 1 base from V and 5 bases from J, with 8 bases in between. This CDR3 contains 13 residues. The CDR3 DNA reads TGTGCCAGCAGCTTAGGGGGACGGGAGACCCAGTACTTC. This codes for CASSLGGRETQYF.

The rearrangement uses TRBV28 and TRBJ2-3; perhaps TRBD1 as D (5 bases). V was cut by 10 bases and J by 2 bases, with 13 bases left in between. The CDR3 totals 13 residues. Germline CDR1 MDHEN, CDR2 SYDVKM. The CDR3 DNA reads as TGTGCCACCCGAGACAGCAACACAGATACGCAGTATTTT. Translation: CATRDSNTDTQYF.

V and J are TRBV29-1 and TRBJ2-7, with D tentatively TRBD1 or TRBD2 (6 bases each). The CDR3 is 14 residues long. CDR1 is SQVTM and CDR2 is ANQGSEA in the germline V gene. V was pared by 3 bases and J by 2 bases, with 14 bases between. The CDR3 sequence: CSVDGGRAPYEQYF. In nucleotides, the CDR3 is TGCAGCGTTGACGGGGGCAGGGCCCCCTACGAGCAGTACTTC.

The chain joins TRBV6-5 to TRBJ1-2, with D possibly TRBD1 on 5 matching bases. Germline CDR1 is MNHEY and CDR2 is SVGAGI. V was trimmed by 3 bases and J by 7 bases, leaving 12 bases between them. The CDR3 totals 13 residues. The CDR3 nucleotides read TGTGCCAGCAGTTATGGGGCAGAAGGTGGCTACACCTTC. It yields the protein CASSYGAEGGYTF.

CDR3 sequence: CASRSRRSNQPQHF. In DNA, the CDR3 is TGTGCCAGCAGGAGCCGACGGAGCAATCAGCCCCAGCATTTT. The chain couples TRBV5-6 to TRBJ1-5; D not resolved. Trimming removed 5 bases from V and 1 base from J, with 10 bases in between. CDR1 is SGHDT, CDR2 YYEEEE, per germline. The CDR3 covers 14 residues. The full variable domain, rest sourced from reference TRBV5-6 and TRBJ1-5, is DAGVTQSPTHLIKTRGQQVTLRCSPKSGHDTVSWYQQALGQGPQFIFQYYEEEERQRGNFPDRFSGHQFPNYSSELNVNALLLGDSALYLCASRSRRSNQPQHFGDGTRLSIL.

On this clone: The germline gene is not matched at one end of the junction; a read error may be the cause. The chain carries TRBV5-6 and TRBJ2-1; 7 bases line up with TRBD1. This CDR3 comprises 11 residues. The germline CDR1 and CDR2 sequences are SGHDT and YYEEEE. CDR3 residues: CASSNDRAKVF. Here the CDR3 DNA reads TGTGCCAGCAGCAATGACAGGGCGAAGGTCTTC.

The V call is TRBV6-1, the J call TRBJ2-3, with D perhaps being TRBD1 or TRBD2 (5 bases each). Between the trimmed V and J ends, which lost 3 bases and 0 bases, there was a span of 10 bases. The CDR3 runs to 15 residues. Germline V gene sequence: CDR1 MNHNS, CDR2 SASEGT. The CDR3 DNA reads TGTGCCAGCAGTGAGGGGGTAGGGAGCACAGATACGCAGTATTTT. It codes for CASSEGVGSTDTQYF.

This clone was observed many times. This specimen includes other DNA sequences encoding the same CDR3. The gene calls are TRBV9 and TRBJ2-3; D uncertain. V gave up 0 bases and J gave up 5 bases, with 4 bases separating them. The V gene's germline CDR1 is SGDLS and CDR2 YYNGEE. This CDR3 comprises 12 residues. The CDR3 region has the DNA TGTGCCAGCAGCGTAGGTGTAGATACGCAGTATTTT. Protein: CASSVGVDTQYF.

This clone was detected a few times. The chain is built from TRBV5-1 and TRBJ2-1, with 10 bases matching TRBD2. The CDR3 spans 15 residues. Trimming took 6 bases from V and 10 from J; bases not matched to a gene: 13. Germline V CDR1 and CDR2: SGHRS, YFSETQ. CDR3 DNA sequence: TGCGCCAGCACCCAAGCGAGCGGGGGGGCCGGAGAGCAGTTCTTC. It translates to CASTQASGGAGEQFF.

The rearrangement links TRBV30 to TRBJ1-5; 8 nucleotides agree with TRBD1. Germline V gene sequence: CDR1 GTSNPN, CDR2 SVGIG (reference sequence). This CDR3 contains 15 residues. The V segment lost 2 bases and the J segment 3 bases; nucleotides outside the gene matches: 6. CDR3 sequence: CAWSFGQGTNQPQHF. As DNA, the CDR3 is TGTGCCTGGAGTTTCGGACAGGGAACCAATCAGCCCCAGCATTTT.